This TCR beta chain is drawn from a study of technical replicates of blood from several donors (dated by TCRdb to 2016 to 2017). Taken from the germline V gene, the CDR1 and CDR2 loops are SGHDN and FVKESK. The V and J ends are trimmed by 1 base and 4 bases, leaving 11 bases between them. The CDR3 goes from the cysteine to the phenylalanine over 14 residues. Left in the record is the CDR3 DNA by itself, 42 bases read in frame from the first base. This clone was detected a few times. Its antigen is currently not known. No clone much larger than this one lies a single base away; base qualities are absent. Receptors were amplified or captured by the immunoSEQ multiplex PCR assay. The table was pulled from immuneACCESS by TCRdb, which kept in-frame rearrangements only. Such tables lose some clones; where checked, under half of the loss comes from unresolved V genes, and the rest has no known cause. The sample table records 85,000 or so clones; 94% of these occur just once. The top ten constitute 0.2% to 0.3% of the sample.

The receptor was isolated from a human donor in good health. The specimen was T cells isolated from PBMCs. The chain joins TRBV14 to TRBJ2-7; 6 matching bases give a weak D call of TRBD2. For the CDR3, the sequence is CASSQVGGRYEQYF. In nucleotide form, the sequence is TGTGCCAGCAGCCAAGTCGGGGGACGATACGAGCAGTACTTC.